Listed here are 13 T cell receptor beta chains from one sample, sequenced in a study of cytomegalovirus exposure and HLA in healthy donors. The PCR employed 60 Vbeta primers together with 13 Jbeta primers. Sequencing was performed with immunoSEQ multiplex PCR; in TCRdb, only in-frame clones are kept and a portion is missing. The data hold over 95,000 clones, with over 75% observed a single time. Source material: PBMCs. The receptors stem from a woman aged 25 to 39 in good health and CMV-seropositive.

CDR3 DNA sequence: TGTGCCATCGGGGGGTCCCGACAGGGGCAGCCCCAGCATTTT. Encoded protein: CAIGGSRQGQPQHF. The V gene is TRBV10-3, the J gene TRBJ1-5; 8 nucleotides agree with TRBD1. With 8 bases clipped from V and 7 bases from J, the junction kept 10 bases outside the gene matches. CDR1 is ENHRY and CDR2 is SYGVKD in the germline V gene. The CDR3 extends over 14 amino acids.

V is TRBV7-9 and J is TRBJ1-5; D is unclear. Germline V gene lookup returns CDR1 SEHNR and CDR2 FQNEAQ (reference sequence). The V and J ends lost 1 base and 7 bases respectively, with 8 bases between them. This CDR3 has 13 amino acids. The CDR3 loop is CASSLDAAQPQHF. The CDR3 region has the DNA TGTGCCAGCAGCTTAGACGCAGCGCAGCCCCAGCATTTT.

This sequence joins TRBV15 and TRBJ1-3; maybe TRBD1 (5 bases). V was cut by 0 bases and J by 0 bases, with 9 bases left in between. The germline gives CDR1 LNHNV, CDR2 YYDKDF (reference sequence). The CDR3 totals 16 residues. CDR3 region: CATSRDRGFSGNTIYF. The CDR3 nucleotides read TGTGCCACCAGCAGAGATAGGGGATTCTCTGGAAACACCATATATTTT.

The chain couples TRBV10-3 to TRBJ1-1; no clear D. The V gene's germline CDR1 is ENHRY and CDR2 SYGVKD. This CDR3 is 13 amino acids long. V dropped 10 bases and J dropped 1 base, with 13 bases sitting between them. DNA of the CDR3: TGTGCCACCATCGAACACCCGAACACTGAAGCTTTCTTT. It encodes CATIEHPNTEAFF.

The gene calls are TRBV7-9 and TRBJ1-3; 12 bases line up with TRBD1. This CDR3 region has 16 residues. The V and J ends lost 5 bases and 3 bases, in that order; junction bases with no gene match: 5. Germline V gene lookup returns CDR1 SEHNR and CDR2 FQNEAQ (reference sequence). The CDR3 loop is CASSKGQGALGNTIYF. The CDR3 DNA is TGTGCCAGCAGCAAGGGACAGGGGGCGCTTGGAAACACCATATATTTT. Supplemented by reference TRBV7-9 and TRBJ1-3, the full variable domain reads DTGVSQNPRHKITKRGQNVTFRCDPISEHNRLYWYRQTLGQGPEFLTYFQNEAQLEKSRLLSDRFSAERPKGSFSTLEIQRTEQGDSAMYLCASSKGQGALGNTIYFGEGSWLTVV.

The CDR3 coding sequence is TGTGCCAGCAGCCATCCTCCGGGACAGGGGGATAATTCACCCCTCCACTTT. Its translation: CASSHPPGQGDNSPLHF. The chain uses TRBV5-5 and TRBJ1-6; 11 positions agree with TRBD1. Germline-derived CDR1 and CDR2 are SGHKS and YYEKEE (reference sequence). The V gene end was trimmed by 4 bases and the J gene end by 5 bases; junction bases not matched to a gene: 8. The CDR3 runs to 17 residues.

The chain is built from TRBV30 and TRBJ2-7, with TRBD2 matching over 11 bases. V shed 5 bases and J 2 bases; nucleotides not matched to a gene: 8. Germline V gene data show CDR1 as GTSNPN and CDR2 as SVGIG (reference sequence). The CDR3 has 15 amino acids. CDR3 protein: CAWGKTSGATYEQYF. DNA of the CDR3: TGTGCCTGGGGAAAGACTAGCGGGGCCACCTACGAGCAGTACTTC.

The chain employs TRBV4-1 and TRBJ2-7; tentative D call: TRBD2 (5 bases). The V gene lost 1 base and the J gene lost 0 bases, with 13 bases spanning the gap. The germline CDR1 and CDR2 sequences are MGHRA and YSYEKL. The CDR3 consists of 16 residues. CDR3 DNA: TGCGCCAGCAGCCAAGTAATCGGGGTTCCCTCCTACGAGCAGTACTTC. This codes for CASSQVIGVPSYEQYF.

This chain uses TRBV15 with TRBJ1-4; tentative D call: TRBD1 (5 bases). The CDR3 totals 20 residues. Per the germline V gene, CDR1 is LNHNV and CDR2 is YYDKDF (reference sequence). V was trimmed by 0 bases and J by 0 bases, leaving 20 bases between them. CDR3 sequence (DNA): TGTGCCACCAGCAGAGATGTCGCCAGGGAGGGCCATGCAACTAATGAAAAACTGTTTTTT. It encodes CATSRDVAREGHATNEKLFF.

The CDR3 DNA sequence: TGTGCCAGCAGCTTAGGACAGAACACTGAAGCTTTCTTT. Protein: CASSLGQNTEAFF. The rearrangement uses TRBV7-8 and TRBJ1-1, with no clear D. V lost 1 base and J lost 1, with 4 bases in between. This CDR3 has 13 amino acids. Germline V gene sequence: CDR1 SGHVS, CDR2 FQNEAQ.

This chain uses TRBV2 with TRBJ2-3; the match to TRBD2 covers 7 bases. Germline V gene data show CDR1 as SNHLY and CDR2 as FYNNEI. After removal of 10 bases from V and 7 bases from J, the junction contained 17 bases not matched to a gene. This CDR3 region has 15 residues. CDR3 DNA: TGTGCCACCGAGGAAAGGACGAGCGGGAAATATACGCAGTATTTT. It codes for CATEERTSGKYTQYF.

The chain recombines TRBV2 with TRBJ2-3; 9 bases map to TRBD2. Germline CDR1 SNHLY, CDR2 FYNNEI. V was clipped by 4 bases and J by 5 bases; unmatched bases: 7. The CDR3 loop spans 15 amino acids. The DNA of the CDR3 is TGTGCCAGCAGTGGAGGCGGGGGGGCGCAAGATACGCAGTATTTT. It specifies CASSGGGGAQDTQYF.

In its sample, this clone was seen once. V gene TRBV5-1 combines with J gene TRBJ2-5; 7 bases agree with TRBD1. Germline trimming cut 0 bases from V and 2 bases from J; bases unmatched to any gene: 1. The CDR3 runs to 14 residues. The germline V gene encodes CDR1 SGHRS and CDR2 YFSETQ. The CDR3: CASSLVTGQETQYF. The CDR3 DNA is TGCGCCAGCAGCTTGGTGACAGGGCAAGAGACCCAGTACTTC.